This entry lists 16 T cell receptor beta chains sequenced from one sample in a study of control samples from healthy donors and cancer patients. The repertoire was sequenced with immunoSEQ multiplex PCR; TCRdb's copy has only in-frame clones and lacks some. The data show about 28,000 clones, 70% to 80% seen once. Sequencing was carried out using PBMCs. The receptors derive from a man aged 55 to 70 with head and neck cancer.

The chain joins TRBV19 to TRBJ1-1; TRBD1 might be the D (5 bases). Germline V gene sequence: CDR1 LNHDA, CDR2 SQIVND (reference sequence). The CDR3 loop spans 17 amino acids. The V gene lost 5 bases and the J gene lost 0 bases, with 19 bases spanning the gap. The CDR3 DNA follows: TGTGCCAGTAGTGGAGGAGGGACGGATAACATGAACACTGAAGCTTTCTTT. It yields the protein CASSGGGTDNMNTEAFF.

This clone counts as medium-sized. The DNA of the CDR3 is TGTGCCAGCAGTCTCAGACAGGGCTATGGCTACACCTTC. Amino acids: CASSLRQGYGYTF. This rearrangement joins TRBV11-2 to TRBJ1-2; 7 bases are shared with TRBD1. Per the germline V gene, CDR1 is SGHAT and CDR2 is FQNNGV. The CDR3 runs 13 residues. Trimming removed 6 bases from V and 4 bases from J; junction bases left unmatched: 5.

This rearrangement joins TRBV27 to TRBJ1-1; D uncertain. CDR3 length equals 14 residues. CDR1 and CDR2 (germline): MNHEY, SMNVEV (reference sequence). Trimming stripped 4 bases from V and 0 bases from J, with 9 bases between. The CDR3 protein is CASSSRGLNTEAFF. The CDR3 DNA follows: TGTGCCAGCAGTTCTCGGGGTTTGAACACTGAAGCTTTCTTT.

By its share, this clone is medium-sized. J is TRBJ1-1 and V is TRBV4-1, with D uncertain. Deletions cut 0 bases from V and 10 bases from J, with 15 bases between. Germline CDR1 and CDR2: MGHRA and YSYEKL. The CDR3 consists of 14 residues. The CDR3 spells CASSQESKSKTAFF. In nucleotides, the CDR3 is TGCGCCAGCAGCCAAGAGTCAAAAAGCAAGACAGCTTTCTTT.

The V call is TRBV28, the J call TRBJ2-3, with TRBD2 matching over 7 bases. V was clipped by 10 bases and J by 3 bases; unmatched bases: 7. Per germline, CDR1 MDHEN and CDR2 SYDVKM. This CDR3 comprises 13 residues. CDR3 nucleotides: TGTGCCACATATGGGGGGGATACAGATACGCAGTATTTT. This gives the protein CATYGGDTDTQYF.

This chain connects TRBV5-1 to TRBJ2-7; D unclear. CDR3 size: 12 residues. Looked up from germline, CDR1 is SGHRS and CDR2 is YFSETQ. V was trimmed by 4 bases and J by 2 bases, leaving 7 bases between them. CDR3 protein: CASSMTPYEQYF. CDR3 bases: TGCGCCAGCAGCATGACACCCTACGAGCAGTACTTC.

This chain uses TRBV27 with TRBJ1-4; the match to TRBD1 covers 9 bases. Germline CDR1 MNHEY, CDR2 SMNVEV (reference sequence). This CDR3 has 15 amino acids. V was clipped by 3 bases and J by 3 bases; unmatched bases: 2. The CDR3 region is CASSLRDRANEKLFF. As DNA, the CDR3 is TGTGCCAGCAGTTTGCGGGACAGGGCTAATGAAAAACTGTTTTTT.

This chain links TRBV6-4 with TRBJ2-5, with 12 bases identical to TRBD2. V shed 2 bases, J shed 0 bases, and the junction held 13 bases outside the gene matches. Germline values: CDR1 MRHNA, CDR2 SNTAGT. The CDR3 is made up of 20 amino acids. CDR3 sequence (DNA): TGTGCCAGCAGTGACCCCGAATCACCCGGACTAGCGGGGTACCAAGAGACCCAGTACTTC. Its protein product is CASSDPESPGLAGYQETQYF.

The J gene is TRBJ1-6, the V gene TRBV6-2 or TRBV6-3; 9 nucleotides align to TRBD1. With V trimmed by 2 bases and J by 7 bases, 0 bases remained unmatched. This CDR3 has 14 residues. Germline CDR1 reads MNHEY; CDR2 reads SVGEGT. CDR3 loop: CASSYGTGNSPLHF. Here the CDR3 DNA reads TGTGCCAGCAGTTACGGGACAGGGAATTCACCCCTCCACTTT.

The chain uses TRBV20-1 and TRBJ2-7; D remains ambiguous. This CDR3 is built from 12 residues. The V gene lost 3 bases and the J gene lost 5 bases, with 11 bases spanning the gap. Germline V CDR1 and CDR2: DFQATT, SNEGSKA (reference sequence). CDR3 sequence reads: CSASEFLNEQYF. The CDR3 region has the DNA TGCAGTGCTAGTGAGTTCCTGAACGAGCAGTACTTC.

As DNA, the CDR3 is TGTGCCAGCAGCTTGCACGGAAATCAGCCCCAGCATTTT. It encodes CASSLHGNQPQHF. The genes are TRBV7-9 and TRBJ1-5; D is uncertain. V lost 3 bases, J lost 4 bases, and 7 bases lay in between. In germline, CDR1 is SEHNR, CDR2 FQNEAQ (reference sequence). The CDR3 has 13 residues. The full variable domain, its missing parts supplied by reference TRBV7-9 and TRBJ1-5, is DTGVSQNPRHKITKRGQNVTFRCDPISEHNRLYWYRQTLGQGPEFLTYFQNEAQLEKSRLLSDRFSAERPKGSFSTLEIQRTEQGDSAMYLCASSLHGNQPQHFGDGTRLSIL.

The chain employs TRBV20-1 and TRBJ2-7, with 8 positions matching TRBD2. The CDR3 is 13 residues long. The germline V gene has CDR1 DFQATT and CDR2 SNEGSKA (reference sequence). V lost 3 bases, J lost 4 bases, and 5 bases stayed unmatched. The CDR3 bases are TGCAGTGCTAGTCGGAGACTAGCGTACGAGCAGTACTTC. The encoded protein is CSASRRLAYEQYF.

The V call is TRBV2, the J call TRBJ2-1; D not certain. Germline-derived CDR1 and CDR2 are SNHLY and FYNNEI. This CDR3 comprises 14 residues. V was clipped by 4 bases and J by 2 bases, with 9 bases between them. CDR3 sequence: CASSVSPTYNEQFF. The CDR3, as DNA: TGTGCCAGCAGTGTTAGCCCCACCTACAATGAGCAGTTCTTC.

This sequence joins TRBV11-2 and TRBJ2-3, with TRBD2 matching 8 bases. Germline assignment: CDR1 SGHAT and CDR2 FQNNGV. The V and J ends lost 2 bases and 1 base, in that order; junction bases with no gene match: 5. The CDR3 loop spans 16 amino acids. The CDR3 nucleotides are TGTGCCAGCAGCTTATCTGGGACTAGTCGCACAGATACGCAGTATTTT. The encoded protein is CASSLSGTSRTDTQYF.

This chain connects TRBV20-1 to TRBJ1-2; D remains unclear. V gave up 3 bases and J gave up 5 bases, with 7 bases separating them. The length of the CDR3 is 11 residues. CDR1 is DFQATT, CDR2 SNEGSKA, per germline (reference sequence). The DNA of the CDR3 is TGCAGTGCTAGTCGGGGATATGGCTACACCTTC. Amino acids: CSASRGYGYTF.

V gene TRBV7-2 combines with J gene TRBJ2-5; D assignment may be TRBD1 or TRBD2 (5 bases each). V was shortened by 3 bases and J by 5 bases, with 16 bases between the two germline ends. Germline lookup yields CDR1 SGHTA and CDR2 FQGNSA. This CDR3 comprises 15 residues. This CDR3 reads CASSFAGTKGETQYF. In DNA form, the CDR3 reads TGTGCCAGCAGCTTCGCCGGGACCAAGGGGGAGACCCAGTACTTC.